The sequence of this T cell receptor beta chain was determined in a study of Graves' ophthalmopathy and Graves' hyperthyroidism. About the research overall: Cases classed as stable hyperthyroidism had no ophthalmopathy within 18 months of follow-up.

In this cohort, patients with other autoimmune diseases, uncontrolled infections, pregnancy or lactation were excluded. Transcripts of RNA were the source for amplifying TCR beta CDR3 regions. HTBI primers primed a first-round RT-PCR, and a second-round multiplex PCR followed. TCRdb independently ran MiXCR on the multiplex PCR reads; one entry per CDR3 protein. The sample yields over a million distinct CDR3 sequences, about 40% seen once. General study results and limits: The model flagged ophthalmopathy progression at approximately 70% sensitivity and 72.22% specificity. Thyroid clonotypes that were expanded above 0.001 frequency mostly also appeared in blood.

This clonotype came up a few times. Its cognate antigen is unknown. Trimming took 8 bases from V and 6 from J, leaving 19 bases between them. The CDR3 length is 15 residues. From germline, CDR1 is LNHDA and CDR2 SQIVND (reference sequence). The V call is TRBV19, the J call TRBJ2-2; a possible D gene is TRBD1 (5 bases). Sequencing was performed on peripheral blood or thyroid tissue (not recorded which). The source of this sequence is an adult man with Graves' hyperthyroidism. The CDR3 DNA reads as TGTGCCAGTCGGCAGGGAAGGTCGTCGGCCGGGGAGCTGTTTTTT. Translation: CASRQGRSSAGELFF.